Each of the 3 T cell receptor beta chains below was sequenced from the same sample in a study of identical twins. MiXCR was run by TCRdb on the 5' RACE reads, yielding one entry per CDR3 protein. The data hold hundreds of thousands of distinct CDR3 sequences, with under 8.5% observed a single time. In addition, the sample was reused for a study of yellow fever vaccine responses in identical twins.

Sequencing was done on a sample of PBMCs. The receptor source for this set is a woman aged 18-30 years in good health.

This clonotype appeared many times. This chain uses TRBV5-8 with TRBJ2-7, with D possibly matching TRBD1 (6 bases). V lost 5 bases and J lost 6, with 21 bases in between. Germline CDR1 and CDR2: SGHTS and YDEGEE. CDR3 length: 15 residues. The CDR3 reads CASRRTSLRDTEQYV. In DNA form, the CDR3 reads TGTGCCAGCAGACGTACCTCCCTCCGGGACACCGAGCAGTACGTC.

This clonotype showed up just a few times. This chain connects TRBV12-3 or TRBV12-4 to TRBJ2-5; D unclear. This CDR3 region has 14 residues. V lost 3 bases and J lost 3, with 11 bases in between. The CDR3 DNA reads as TGTGCCAGCAGTTTTCAAGGCCTCAAAGAGACCCAGTACTTC. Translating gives CASSFQGLKETQYF.

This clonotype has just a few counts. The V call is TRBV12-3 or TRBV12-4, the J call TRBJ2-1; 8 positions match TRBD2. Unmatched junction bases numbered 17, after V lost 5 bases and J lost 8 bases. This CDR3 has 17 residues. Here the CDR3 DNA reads TGTGCCAGCAGTCCCCTCCGGGAGCGGGGGAAGGGCGATGAGCAGTTCTTC. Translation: CASSPLRERGKGDEQFF.